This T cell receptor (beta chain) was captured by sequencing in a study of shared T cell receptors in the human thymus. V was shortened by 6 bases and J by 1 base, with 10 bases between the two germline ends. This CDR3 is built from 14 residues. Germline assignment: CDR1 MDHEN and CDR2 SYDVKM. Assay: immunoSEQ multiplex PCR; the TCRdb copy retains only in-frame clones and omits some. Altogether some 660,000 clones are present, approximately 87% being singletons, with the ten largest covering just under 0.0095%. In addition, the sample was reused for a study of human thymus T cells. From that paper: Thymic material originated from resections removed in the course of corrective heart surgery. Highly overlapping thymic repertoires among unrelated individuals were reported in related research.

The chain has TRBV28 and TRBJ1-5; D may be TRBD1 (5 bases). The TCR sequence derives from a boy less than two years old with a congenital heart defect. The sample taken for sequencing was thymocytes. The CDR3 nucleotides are TGTGCCAGCAGCGGAAAGGGGAGCAATCAGCCCCAGCATTTT. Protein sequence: CASSGKGSNQPQHF.